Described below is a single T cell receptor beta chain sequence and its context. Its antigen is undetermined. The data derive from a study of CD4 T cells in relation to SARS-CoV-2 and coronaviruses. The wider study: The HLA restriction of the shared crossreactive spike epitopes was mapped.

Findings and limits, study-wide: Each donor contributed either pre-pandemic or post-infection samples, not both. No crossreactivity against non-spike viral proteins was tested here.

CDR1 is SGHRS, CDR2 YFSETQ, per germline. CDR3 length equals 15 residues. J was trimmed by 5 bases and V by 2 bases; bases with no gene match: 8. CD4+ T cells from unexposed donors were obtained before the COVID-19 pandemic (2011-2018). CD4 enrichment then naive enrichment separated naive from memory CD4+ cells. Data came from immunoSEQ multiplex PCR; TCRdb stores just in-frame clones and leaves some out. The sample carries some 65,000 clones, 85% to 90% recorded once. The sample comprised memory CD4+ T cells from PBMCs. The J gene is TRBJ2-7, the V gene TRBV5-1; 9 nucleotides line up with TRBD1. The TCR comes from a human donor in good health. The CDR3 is CASSLPETGGNEQYF. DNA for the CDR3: TGCGCCAGCAGCTTACCTGAGACAGGGGGTAACGAGCAGTACTTC.